This TCR beta chain comes out of a study of T cell changes during pregnancy in multiple sclerosis (dated 2019 in TCRdb). A note on the overall study: The study looked at changes in the T cell repertoire across pregnancy in women with multiple sclerosis.

From its cysteine to its phenylalanine, the CDR3 spans 13 amino acids. The entry retains the CDR3 DNA only, 39 bases that are in frame from base 1. The germline ends are 11 bases apart after V is trimmed by 7 bases and J by 2 bases. The library was obtained by the immunoSEQ multiplex PCR assay. The clones in this table, taken by TCRdb from immuneACCESS, are in-frame only. Not every clone is retained; where verified, under half of the shortfall comes from an unresolved V gene, and the cause of the rest is unknown. For this sample there are fewer than 85,000 clones; around 93% appear just once. Of the sample, 2% to 3% falls within the top ten clones. On this clone itself: This clone's antigen is unknown. Per-nucleotide qualities are absent, and no much larger clonotype sits a single base away.

The sequence came from a female donor in good health, enrolled as a control in a pregnancy study. The V and J genes are TRBV23-1 and TRBJ1-2; TRBD1 could be the D gene, as 5 bases match. TRBV23-1 is an ORF, with its function uncertain. The sample here was peripheral blood, taken after pregnancy. The encoded CDR3 is CASKVEGNYGYTF. At the DNA level, the sequence is TGCGCCAGCAAGGTGGAGGGGAACTATGGCTACACCTTC.